The 18 T cell receptor beta chains in this list originate from one sample, sequenced in a study of blood T cell repertoires in COVID-19. TCRdb keeps only in-frame clones here, not all; method: immunoSEQ multiplex PCR. The sample holds roughly 300,000 clones, approximately 91% seen once. Sequencing used peripheral blood. These receptor sequences come from a man younger than 35 with active or convalescent COVID-19.

This chain uses TRBV5-6 with TRBJ2-7; 11 nucleotides match TRBD1. In germline, CDR1 is SGHDT, CDR2 YYEEEE. The CDR3 consists of 13 residues. Germline trimming cut 0 bases from V and 12 bases from J; bases unmatched to any gene: 5. The CDR3 reads CASSLGDRGLRYF. CDR3 sequence (DNA): TGTGCCAGCAGCTTGGGGGACAGGGGGTTAAGGTACTTC.

This clone has a single count. V gene TRBV5-8 combines with J gene TRBJ2-2; 9 nucleotides line up with TRBD2. Germline CDR1 reads SGHTS; CDR2 reads YDEGEE. The length of the CDR3 is 12 residues. After removal of 7 bases from V and 13 bases from J, the junction contained 8 bases not matched to a gene. Here the CDR3 DNA reads TGTGCCAGCGGGACTAGCCCAGCGGTGCTGTTTTTT. It translates to CASGTSPAVLFF.

The chain has TRBV6-6 and TRBJ2-7; D possibly corresponds to TRBD2 (6 bases). The CDR3 is made up of 14 amino acids. The ends were cut back, 3 bases at V and 0 bases at J, with 9 bases in the middle. Per the germline V gene, CDR1 is MNHNY and CDR2 is SVGAGI (reference sequence). The CDR3 DNA reads TGTGCCAGCAGTTATGGGAGGAGCTCCTACGAGCAGTACTTC. Its protein is CASSYGRSSYEQYF.

V and J are TRBV29-1 and TRBJ1-1; 9 bases map to TRBD1. This CDR3 spans 21 amino acids. Germline values: CDR1 SQVTM, CDR2 ANQGSEA. Germline trimming cut 0 bases from V and 0 bases from J; bases unmatched to any gene: 20. CDR3 in DNA: TGCAGCGTTGAAGATTGGGGGACAGGGTTAGGTATCGCGTCCATGAACACTGAAGCTTTCTTT. This encodes CSVEDWGTGLGIASMNTEAFF. The full variable domain, its missing parts supplied by reference TRBV29-1 and TRBJ1-1, is SAVISQKPSRDICQRGTSLTIQCQVDSQVTMMFWYRQQPGQSLTLIATANQGSEATYESGFVIDKFPISRPNLTFSTLTVSNMSPEDSSIYLCSVEDWGTGLGIASMNTEAFFGQGTRLTVV.

The rearrangement uses TRBV4-3 and TRBJ1-1, with D possibly being TRBD1 (5 bases). CDR3 length equals 15 residues. Looked up from germline, CDR1 is LGHNA and CDR2 is YSLEER. The V end lost 1 base, the J end lost 0 bases, and 9 bases lay between the germline ends. Written as DNA, the CDR3 is TGCGCCAGCAGCCAAGGGGGGGGAATGAACACTGAAGCTTTCTTT. It codes for CASSQGGGMNTEAFF.

The V call is TRBV5-6, the J call TRBJ2-2, with 8 bases that match TRBD2. The CDR3 contains 14 residues. Germline V gene lookup returns CDR1 SGHDT and CDR2 YYEEEE. V gave up 0 bases and J gave up 6 bases; unmatched junction bases: 1. The DNA of the CDR3 is TGTGCCAGCAGCTTGGTTAGCGGGGCCGGGGAGCTGTTTTTT. Its translation: CASSLVSGAGELFF.

The gene calls are TRBV5-8 and TRBJ1-2; D not resolved. Germline V CDR1 and CDR2: SGHTS, YDEGEE. Trimming pared 0 bases from V and 4 bases from J, leaving 4 bases between. This CDR3 has 12 residues. Here the CDR3 reads CASSLDTYGYTF. CDR3 nucleotides: TGTGCCAGCAGCTTGGACACCTATGGCTACACCTTC.

The V gene is TRBV2, the J gene TRBJ2-7; D may be TRBD2 (7 bases). CDR3 length equals 14 residues. V was cut by 7 bases and J by 5 bases, with 18 bases left in between. Germline V gene data show CDR1 as SNHLY and CDR2 as FYNNEI. In DNA, the CDR3 is TGTGCCAGCATCAAAGGGAGGGGGGGCGACGAGCAGTACTTC. It translates to CASIKGRGGDEQYF.

This chain links TRBV6-5 with TRBJ1-6, with D unclear. From germline, CDR1 is MNHEY and CDR2 SVGAGI. V was clipped by 8 bases and J by 0 bases, with 8 bases between them. The CDR3 runs 14 residues. The CDR3 is CASQFSSYNSPLHF. The DNA for the CDR3 is TGTGCCAGCCAATTCAGCTCCTATAATTCACCCCTCCACTTT.

This clone was counted a single time. This chain uses TRBV5-1 with TRBJ1-2; D gene ambiguous. V shed 0 bases and J shed 7 bases, with 10 bases lying between them. Germline V lookup: CDR1 SGHRS, CDR2 YFSETQ. The length of the CDR3 is 13 residues. CDR3 residues: CASSLAGRSGYTF. In DNA, the CDR3 is TGCGCCAGCAGCTTGGCGGGTAGATCTGGCTACACCTTC.

This rearrangement joins TRBV7-8 to TRBJ1-2; D not certain. Deletions cut 3 bases from V and 0 bases from J, with 8 bases between. The CDR3 has 14 residues. The germline V gene encodes CDR1 SGHVS and CDR2 FQNEAQ. CDR3 DNA: TGTGCCAGCAGCTTGGGCAGCTCTAACTATGGCTACACCTTC. It is translated as CASSLGSSNYGYTF.

This sequence joins TRBV6-5 and TRBJ2-5; 10 bases match TRBD1. Losses at the gene ends were 1 base for V and 1 base for J; bases not matched to a gene: 0. The V gene's germline CDR1 is MNHEY and CDR2 SVGAGI. The CDR3 is 15 amino acids. CDR3 in amino acids: CASSYWTGGQETQYF. CDR3 nucleotides: TGTGCCAGCAGTTACTGGACAGGGGGCCAAGAGACCCAGTACTTC.

The chain employs TRBV13 and TRBJ2-1, with D possibly matching TRBD2 (6 bases). In germline, CDR1 is PRHDT, CDR2 FYEKMQ (reference sequence). This CDR3 has 15 amino acids. Trimming shortened V by 0 bases and J by 4 bases, and 10 bases separated the two germline ends. CDR3 in DNA: TGTGCCAGCAGCTTAGGGCGGGGAGAGTACAATGAGCAGTTCTTC. Translated: CASSLGRGEYNEQFF. Full variable domain (remainder filled in from reference TRBV13 and TRBJ2-1): AAGVIQSPRHLIKEKRETATLKCYPIPRHDTVYWYQQGPGQDPQFLISFYEKMQSDKGSIPDRFSAQQFSDYHSELNMSSLELGDSALYFCASSLGRGEYNEQFFGPGTRLTVL.

The chain recombines TRBV7-2 with TRBJ1-3; maybe TRBD1 (5 bases). V was cut by 2 bases and J by 0 bases, with 11 bases left in between. The germline gives CDR1 SGHTA, CDR2 FQGNSA. There are 16 residues in the CDR3. CDR3 bases: TGTGCCAGCAGCTTACGGGGGGACGTCTCTGGAAACACCATATATTTT. It is translated as CASSLRGDVSGNTIYF.

The chain joins TRBV2 to TRBJ1-2; weak D call: TRBD1 (6 bases). There are 16 residues in the CDR3. CDR1 is SNHLY and CDR2 is FYNNEI in the germline V gene. Deletions cut 5 bases from V and 1 base from J, with 17 bases between. CDR3 sequence: CASSKTRQDSNYGYTF. DNA of the CDR3: TGTGCCAGCAGTAAAACCAGACAGGACAGTAACTATGGCTACACCTTC. The variable domain in full, completed from reference TRBV2 and TRBJ1-2, reads EPEVTQTPSHQVTQMGQEVILRCVPISNHLYFYWYRQILGQKVEFLVSFYNNEISEKSEIFDDQFSVERPDGSNFTLKIRSTKLEDSAMYFCASSKTRQDSNYGYTFGSGTRLTVV.

The chain has TRBV5-6 and TRBJ2-3; 8 nucleotides match TRBD2. The CDR3 spans 15 residues. The germline gives CDR1 SGHDT, CDR2 YYEEEE. After removal of 4 bases from V and 5 bases from J, the junction contained 9 bases not matched to a gene. The CDR3 protein is CASSAYGGALDTQYF. Here the CDR3 DNA reads TGTGCCAGCAGCGCGTACGGGGGGGCCTTAGATACGCAGTATTTT. The variable domain in full, with the rest retrieved from reference TRBV5-6 and TRBJ2-3, is DAGVTQSPTHLIKTRGQQVTLRCSPKSGHDTVSWYQQALGQGPQFIFQYYEEEERQRGNFPDRFSGHQFPNYSSELNVNALLLGDSALYLCASSAYGGALDTQYFGPGTRLTVL.

The chain carries TRBV9 and TRBJ2-3, with D unresolved. Trimming stripped 4 bases from V and 1 base from J, with 10 bases between. The CDR3 is made up of 14 amino acids. Germline-derived CDR1 and CDR2 are SGDLS and YYNGEE. The CDR3 loop reads CASSSVIGTDTQYF. The CDR3 region has the DNA TGTGCCAGCAGCTCCGTTATTGGCACAGATACGCAGTATTTT.

The rearrangement links TRBV7-6 to TRBJ1-1; 7 positions agree with TRBD1. CDR1 SGHVS and CDR2 FNYEAQ come from the germline V gene. The CDR3 totals 15 residues. Losses at the gene ends were 1 base for V and 6 bases for J; bases not matched to a gene: 8. The CDR3 region is CASSLVGQGGAEAFF. CDR3 DNA: TGTGCCAGCAGCTTAGTAGGGCAGGGGGGCGCTGAAGCTTTCTTT.